The next 27 T cell receptor beta chains were all read from a single sample in a study of long-term antiretroviral therapy in people with HIV. The libraries were made with immunoSEQ v3.0 at survey level. Measured with immunoSEQ multiplex PCR; TCRdb has only the in-frame clones, and not every one. The sample carries roughly 39,000 clones, approximately 86% recorded once. Specimen: unsorted PBMCs, collected just before starting antiretroviral therapy. The receptors originated from a woman younger than 35 with HIV.

This rearrangement joins TRBV27 to TRBJ2-3; D perhaps matches TRBD2 (6 bases). The CDR3 is 16 residues long. CDR1 is MNHEY and CDR2 is SMNVEV in the germline V gene (reference sequence). V dropped 5 bases and J dropped 2 bases, with 17 bases sitting between them. For the CDR3, the DNA is TGTGCCAGCAGTCCCTCGACGGGGGAGGTCACAGATACGCAGTATTTT. It yields the protein CASSPSTGEVTDTQYF.

The chain joins TRBV5-1 to TRBJ1-1; no clear D. This CDR3 region has 12 residues. CDR1 is SGHRS, CDR2 YFSETQ, per germline. The V and J ends lost 3 bases and 5 bases respectively, with 8 bases between them. In DNA, the CDR3 is TGCGCCAGCAGCTCCACCTCTACTGAAGCTTTCTTT. Protein product: CASSSTSTEAFF.

This clone was observed once. The chain uses TRBV28 and TRBJ1-1; no reliable D call. The CDR3 loop spans 14 amino acids. V gave up 1 base and J gave up 1 base, with 7 bases separating them. The germline V gene encodes CDR1 MDHEN and CDR2 SYDVKM. In DNA, the CDR3 is TGTGCCAGCAGTTTATCGGGAAAGAACACTGAAGCTTTCTTT. This gives the protein CASSLSGKNTEAFF.

The chain carries TRBV5-1 and TRBJ1-1; 12 bases fit TRBD1. The CDR3 runs 19 residues. In germline, CDR1 is SGHRS, CDR2 YFSETQ. The J segment lost 4 bases and the V segment lost 5 bases, leaving 18 bases of the junction unmatched. CDR3 amino acids: CASSESHGPGQGAFTEAFF. CDR3 DNA sequence: TGCGCCAGCAGTGAAAGTCACGGACCGGGACAGGGGGCTTTCACTGAAGCTTTCTTT.

The rearrangement links TRBV28 to TRBJ2-3; 8 bases align to TRBD1. This CDR3 has 15 amino acids. Looked up from germline, CDR1 is MDHEN and CDR2 is SYDVKM. Unmatched junction bases numbered 7, after V lost 5 bases and J lost 3 bases. CDR3 sequence: CASSDKRTGTDTQYF. CDR3 bases: TGTGCCAGCAGTGACAAGCGGACAGGGACAGATACGCAGTATTTT.

V gene TRBV30 combines with J gene TRBJ1-4; maybe TRBD1 (5 bases). Germline V gene sequence: CDR1 GTSNPN, CDR2 SVGIG (reference sequence). The CDR3 consists of 15 residues. V was pared by 2 bases and J by 7 bases, with 17 bases between. The CDR3 here is CAWSPEGVNGEKLFF. CDR3 DNA: TGTGCCTGGAGTCCGGAAGGGGTAAACGGTGAAAAACTGTTTTTT. Full variable domain (rest looked up from reference TRBV30 and TRBJ1-4): SQTIHQWPATLVQPVGSPLSLECTVEGTSNPNLYWYRQAAGRGLQLLFYSVGIGQISSEVPQNLSASRPQDRQFILSSKKLLLSDSGFYLCAWSPEGVNGEKLFFGSGTQLSVL.

This chain joins TRBV27 and TRBJ2-1; 9 positions agree with TRBD2. V was pared by 5 bases and J by 4 bases, with 6 bases of the junction left unmatched. This CDR3 is built from 15 residues. CDR1 is MNHEY, CDR2 SMNVEV, per germline (reference sequence). CDR3 loop: CASSRPSGTYNEQFF. The CDR3 DNA sequence: TGTGCCAGCAGTCGACCTAGCGGGACATACAATGAGCAGTTCTTC.

The chain joins TRBV28 to TRBJ2-1; D may be TRBD2 (6 bases). Germline CDR1 reads MDHEN; CDR2 reads SYDVKM. This CDR3 has 17 residues. V was pared by 7 bases and J by 3 bases, with 22 bases between. The CDR3 is CASNTRFGGTVYNEQFF. CDR3 nucleotides: TGTGCCAGCAATACCCGATTTGGGGGGACCGTCTACAATGAGCAGTTCTTC.

The chain employs TRBV7-8 and TRBJ1-2; possibly TRBD1 for D (5 bases). The CDR3 is 14 residues long. From germline, CDR1 is SGHVS and CDR2 FQNEAQ. V dropped 1 base and J dropped 4 bases, with 10 bases sitting between them. CDR3 loop: CASSLGTDSYGYTF. CDR3 nucleotides: TGTGCCAGCAGCTTAGGAACTGACAGCTATGGCTACACCTTC.

The chain employs TRBV6-6 and TRBJ1-1, with D possibly being TRBD1 (6 bases). Germline V gene data show CDR1 as MNHNY and CDR2 as SVGAGI (reference sequence). Trimming took off 4 bases at V and 3 bases at J, with 9 bases between the two ends. The CDR3 is made up of 13 amino acids. The CDR3 DNA is TGTGCCAGCAGTTCCGCAGGGGACACTGAAGCTTTCTTT. Encoded protein: CASSSAGDTEAFF.

The chain combines TRBV7-3 with TRBJ1-1, with 10 nucleotides matching TRBD1. CDR3 length: 15 residues. V was pared by 5 bases and J by 5 bases, with 8 bases of the junction left unmatched. Germline loops: CDR1 SGHTA, CDR2 FQGTGA. This chain's CDR3 is CASSPRQGAGTEAFF. The CDR3 DNA reads as TGTGCCAGCAGCCCTCGACAGGGGGCAGGAACTGAAGCTTTCTTT. Full variable domain (rest looked up from reference TRBV7-3 and TRBJ1-1): GAGVSQTPSNKVTEKGKYVELRCDPISGHTALYWYRQSLGQGPEFLIYFQGTGAADDSGLPNDRFFAVRPEGSVSTLKIQRTERGDSAVYLCASSPRQGAGTEAFFGQGTRLTVV.

The rearrangement joins TRBV15 to TRBJ1-4; 9 bases line up with TRBD1. This CDR3 has 16 residues. Looked up from germline, CDR1 is LNHNV and CDR2 is YYDKDF (reference sequence). V dropped 1 base and J dropped 4; count of bases not matched to a gene: 4. The CDR3 protein is CATSRGGQGLNEKLFF. The CDR3 bases are TGTGCCACCAGCAGAGGGGGACAGGGACTTAATGAAAAACTGTTTTTT.

This clone was counted a single time. V usage is TRBV28 and J usage is TRBJ2-7; D remains unclear. The CDR3 spans 15 residues. The V gene lost 2 bases and the J gene lost 3 bases, with 14 bases spanning the gap. Germline values: CDR1 MDHEN, CDR2 SYDVKM. This CDR3 is CASSLARSSSYEQYF. CDR3 coding DNA: TGTGCCAGCAGTTTAGCCAGGTCGTCAAGCTACGAGCAGTACTTC.

The chain employs TRBV7-9 and TRBJ1-1; D unresolved. Germline loops: CDR1 SEHNR, CDR2 FQNEAQ (reference sequence). V was trimmed by 1 base and J by 4 bases, leaving 10 bases between them. The length of the CDR3 is 14 residues. The CDR3 loop reads CASSLGAAGTEAFF. The CDR3 DNA is TGTGCCAGCAGCTTAGGGGCAGCTGGCACTGAAGCTTTCTTT.

The chain carries TRBV25-1 and TRBJ2-5, with 8 bases fitting TRBD2. CDR3 length equals 16 residues. Losses at the gene ends were 6 bases for V and 0 bases for J; bases not matched to a gene: 9. Looked up from germline, CDR1 is MGHDK and CDR2 is SYGVNS. CDR3 region: CASRKGVAGHQETQYF. The DNA of the CDR3 is TGTGCCAGCAGGAAGGGGGTAGCGGGACACCAAGAGACCCAGTACTTC.

The rearrangement links TRBV27 to TRBJ2-3; D perhaps matches TRBD2 (6 bases). This CDR3 is 15 amino acids long. Trimming removed 5 bases from V and 3 bases from J, with 15 bases in between. Germline CDR1 is MNHEY and CDR2 is SMNVEV (reference sequence). The CDR3 spells CASSPWGGGTDTQYF. Written as DNA, the CDR3 is TGTGCCAGCAGTCCTTGGGGTGGGGGGACAGATACGCAGTATTTT.

The rearrangement joins TRBV27 to TRBJ2-1; TRBD1 might be the D (5 bases). Germline V gene sequence: CDR1 MNHEY, CDR2 SMNVEV (reference sequence). The V end lost 4 bases, the J end lost 9 bases, and 7 bases lay between the germline ends. CDR3 length: 11 residues. CDR3 sequence: CASSWGTEQFF. CDR3 nucleotide sequence: TGTGCCAGCAGTTGGGGCACTGAGCAGTTCTTC.

The rearrangement joins TRBV19 to TRBJ2-7; 7 nucleotides agree with TRBD1. CDR3 length equals 13 residues. Per the germline V gene, CDR1 is LNHDA and CDR2 is SQIVND (reference sequence). With V trimmed by 0 bases and J by 5 bases, 1 base remained unmatched. This CDR3 is CASSIETGDEQYF. The CDR3 bases are TGTGCCAGTAGTATAGAAACAGGGGACGAGCAGTACTTC.

The V gene is TRBV29-1, the J gene TRBJ2-7; D is tentatively TRBD1 or TRBD2 (7 bases each). V lost 6 bases and J 6 bases, leaving 18 bases between the germline ends. The CDR3 spans 13 residues. CDR1 and CDR2 from the germline V gene are SQVTM and ANQGSEA. The CDR3 region is CSVHRGGFAEQYF. For the CDR3, the DNA is TGCAGCGTCCACAGGGGAGGGTTCGCCGAGCAGTACTTC.

The chain carries TRBV4-1 and TRBJ2-1, with D possibly TRBD1 on 5 matching bases. The CDR3 is made up of 20 amino acids. Trimming pared 1 base from V and 0 bases from J, leaving 22 bases between. The germline gives CDR1 MGHRA, CDR2 YSYEKL. CDR3 in DNA: TGCGCCAGCAGCCAAGGCGGTTCTGGGTACAGGCCCCGCTCCTACAATGAGCAGTTCTTC. Protein product: CASSQGGSGYRPRSYNEQFF.

The CDR3: CASSDRGDEQFF. CDR3 coding DNA: TGTGCCAGCAGCGACAGGGGCGATGAGCAGTTCTTC. The chain combines TRBV5-6 with TRBJ2-1, with 8 nucleotides matching TRBD1. After removal of 4 bases from V and 8 bases from J, the junction contained 2 bases not matched to a gene. This CDR3 comprises 12 residues. The germline gives CDR1 SGHDT, CDR2 YYEEEE.

This sequence joins TRBV4-3 and TRBJ2-3, with D uncertain. With 0 bases removed from V and 2 bases from J, the gap between germline ends came to 9 bases. The germline CDR1 and CDR2 sequences are LGHNA and YSLEER. This CDR3 region has 15 residues. CDR3 coding DNA: TGCGCCAGCAGCCAAGAGCGCGCCGACACAGATACGCAGTATTTT. Encoded protein: CASSQERADTDTQYF.

The J gene is TRBJ2-2, the V gene TRBV5-6, with 9 nucleotides matching TRBD1. After removal of 4 bases from V and 4 bases from J, the junction contained 8 bases not matched to a gene. The V gene's germline CDR1 is SGHDT and CDR2 YYEEEE. The CDR3 length is 16 residues. For the CDR3, the DNA is TGTGCCAGCAGCGCCCGGGACAGGGAATTCACCGGGGAGCTGTTTTTT. This codes for CASSARDREFTGELFF.

A few counts support this clone. The gene calls are TRBV27 and TRBJ1-4; unclear D gene. V shed 5 bases and J shed 7 bases, with 5 bases lying between them. There are 11 residues in the CDR3. Germline CDR1 reads MNHEY; CDR2 reads SMNVEV (reference sequence). CDR3 sequence reads: CASSNGEKLFF. CDR3 nucleotides: TGTGCCAGCAGTAACGGTGAAAAACTGTTTTTT.

The CDR3 DNA is TGTGCCAGCAGTTTGGGTCTGACGGCAGGGTCCAAGCAGTACTTC. This gives the protein CASSLGLTAGSKQYF. This rearrangement joins TRBV27 to TRBJ2-7, with D perhaps TRBD1 (5 bases). Germline assignment: CDR1 MNHEY and CDR2 SMNVEV (reference sequence). CDR3 length equals 15 residues. Trimming stripped 3 bases from V and 8 bases from J, with 20 bases between.

The rearrangement joins TRBV28 to TRBJ1-6, with D tentatively TRBD1 (6 bases). V gave up 7 bases and J gave up 10 bases, with 17 bases separating them. Germline V gene sequence: CDR1 MDHEN, CDR2 SYDVKM. The CDR3 runs to 14 residues. The CDR3 DNA reads TGTGCCAGCACGGCCGGGACACCCAGATCACCCCTCCACTTT. Translated, it gives CASTAGTPRSPLHF.

V is TRBV11-1 and J is TRBJ2-7; 10 nucleotides align to TRBD2. Germline V gene data show CDR1 as SGHAT and CDR2 as FQDESV (reference sequence). The junction had 10 bases not matched to a gene; V was cut back by 5 bases and J by 6 bases. The CDR3 sequence is 15 residues long. CDR3 sequence: CASSQRRGTSAEQYF. CDR3 nucleotide sequence: TGTGCCAGCAGCCAAAGAAGAGGGACTAGCGCCGAGCAGTACTTC.